This passage covers 21 T cell receptor beta chains from one sample sequenced in a study of regulatory T cells in long-lasting Graves disease. Time point of the sample: newly diagnosed GD, antithyroid drugs for less than 3 months. The TCR library was made from RNA that had been extracted from PBMCs in TRIzol. Combining iRepertoire HTBI primers with Arm-PCR of CDR3 regions, the authors built TCR beta libraries. TCRdb passed the multiplex PCR reads through MiXCR, listing each CDR3 protein once. Of under 800,000 distinct CDR3 sequences in the sample, approximately 15% were seen once. These records were also assigned to another study, of T cells in Graves' hyperthyroidism and ophthalmopathy.

The input for sequencing was peripheral blood mononuclear cells (PBMCs), taken at new diagnosis, from a patient treated with antithyroid drugs. All receptors derive from a woman in her thirties with Graves disease.

This rearrangement joins TRBV19 to TRBJ1-1; a possible D gene is TRBD1 (6 bases). The CDR3 sequence is 14 residues long. Germline V CDR1 and CDR2: LNHDA, SQIVND (reference sequence). Trimming removed 9 bases from V and 2 bases from J, with 16 bases in between. The chain's CDR3 is CASTRGQHNTEAFF. The CDR3 bases are TGTGCCAGCACTCGAGGACAGCATAACACTGAAGCTTTCTTT.

V is TRBV5-1 and J is TRBJ2-3; no firm D call. The CDR3 has 15 residues. Germline V CDR1 and CDR2: SGHRS, YFSETQ. The V gene lost 0 bases and the J gene lost 0 bases, with 8 bases spanning the gap. CDR3: CASSLDDTSTDTQYF. CDR3 DNA: TGCGCCAGCAGCTTGGACGACACTAGCACAGATACGCAGTATTTT. Full variable domain (missing parts from reference TRBV5-1 and TRBJ2-3): KAGVTQTPRYLIKTRGQQVTLSCSPISGHRSVSWYQQTPGQGLQFLFEYFSETQRNKGNFPGRFSGRQFSNSRSEMNVSTLELGDSALYLCASSLDDTSTDTQYFGPGTRLTVL.

This clonotype was counted between two and nine times. This chain links TRBV7-9 with TRBJ1-2; 7 nucleotides line up with TRBD1. V trimming: 3 bases; J trimming: 2 bases; junction bases outside the gene matches: 9. The CDR3 length is 16 residues. Germline CDR1 SEHNR, CDR2 FQNEAQ (reference sequence). This CDR3 reads CASSFQTPTGNYGYTF. In nucleotides, the CDR3 is TGTGCCAGCAGCTTCCAAACCCCGACAGGGAACTATGGCTACACCTTC.

The rearrangement links TRBV27 to TRBJ2-7; 7 positions match TRBD2. With 8 bases clipped from V and 7 bases from J, the junction kept 11 bases outside the gene matches. Germline V gives CDR1 MNHEY, CDR2 SMNVEV (reference sequence). This CDR3 comprises 13 residues. The CDR3 spells CASHRMGREEQYF. The CDR3 nucleotides read TGTGCCAGCCACCGCATGGGGAGGGAAGAGCAGTACTTC.

This clonotype was seen ten or more times. This sequence joins TRBV7-2 and TRBJ2-3, with 9 bases fitting TRBD2. Germline V gene sequence: CDR1 SGHTA, CDR2 FQGNSA. The V and J ends lost 8 bases and 2 bases, in that order; junction bases with no gene match: 5. The CDR3 spans 14 residues. The CDR3 coding sequence is TGTGCCAGCCTAGCGGGATTATTCACAGATACGCAGTATTTT. It codes for CASLAGLFTDTQYF.

The CDR3 here is CASSVSGRAYEQFF. DNA for the CDR3: TGTGCCAGCAGCGTTAGCGGGAGGGCCTATGAGCAGTTCTTC. The V call is TRBV7-8, the J call TRBJ2-1; 11 bases map to TRBD2. Germline V gene sequence: CDR1 SGHVS, CDR2 FQNEAQ. This CDR3 is 14 amino acids long. Trimming took 5 bases from V and 8 from J; bases not matched to a gene: 5. Full variable domain (outside the CDR3, taken from reference TRBV7-8 and TRBJ2-1): GAGVSQSPRYKVAKRGQDVALRCDPISGHVSLFWYQQALGQGPEFLTYFQNEAQLDKSGLPSDRFFAERPEGSVSTLKIQRTQQEDSAVYLCASSVSGRAYEQFFGPGTRLTVL.

Many counts were recorded for this clonotype. The chain has TRBV6-9 and TRBJ2-7; the D gene is possibly TRBD1 (6 bases). The CDR3 sequence is 15 residues long. V dropped 3 bases and J dropped 3 bases, with 15 bases sitting between them. Per the germline V gene, CDR1 is MNHGY and CDR2 is SVAAGI. The CDR3 loop reads CASSYPNQGFYEQYF. The CDR3 DNA reads TGTGCCAGCAGTTACCCTAACCAGGGGTTCTACGAGCAGTACTTC.

The rearrangement uses TRBV10-3 and TRBJ1-2, with D tentatively TRBD1 (5 bases). V was clipped by 2 bases and J by 3 bases, with 13 bases between them. Germline loops: CDR1 ENHRY, CDR2 SYGVKD. This CDR3 spans 15 amino acids. The CDR3 reads CAISEVARADYGYTF. The CDR3 region has the DNA TGTGCCATCAGTGAGGTCGCCAGGGCTGACTATGGCTACACCTTC.

The chain carries TRBV9 and TRBJ1-4; no reliable D call. Looked up from germline, CDR1 is SGDLS and CDR2 is YYNGEE. V dropped 3 bases and J dropped 8 bases, with 17 bases sitting between them. This CDR3 comprises 15 residues. CDR3 bases: TGTGCCAGCAGCGCCGGACGGCCCGGAGAAGAAAAACTGTTTTTT. Translation: CASSAGRPGEEKLFF.

This clonotype was observed a few times. This sequence joins TRBV3-1 and TRBJ2-5, with 13 bases aligning to TRBD2. J gave up 4 bases and V 4 bases, and 6 bases lay outside the gene matches. The germline CDR1 and CDR2 sequences are LGHDT and YNNKEL (reference sequence). The CDR3 consists of 16 residues. CDR3 DNA sequence: TGTGCCAGCAGCCTACTAGCGGGAGGGCCAGGAGAGACCCAGTACTTC. Its protein product is CASSLLAGGPGETQYF.

This clonotype has only a few counts. The rearrangement joins TRBV30 to TRBJ1-2; 7 positions agree with TRBD1. V lost 7 bases, J lost 5 bases, and 16 bases stayed unmatched. CDR3 length: 15 residues. The germline V gene encodes CDR1 GTSNPN and CDR2 SVGIG (reference sequence). CDR3 sequence: CASPSGQLMSYGYTF. For the CDR3, the DNA is TGTGCCTCGCCTTCGGGACAGCTGATGTCGTATGGCTACACCTTC.

The chain carries TRBV30 and TRBJ1-1; unclear D gene. From germline, CDR1 is GTSNPN and CDR2 SVGIG (reference sequence). The germline V and J ends were trimmed by 3 bases and 2 bases, with 19 bases remaining between them. The CDR3 runs to 16 residues. CDR3 nucleotides: TGTGCCTGGAGAGCCCCCCGCCGTGGGAGAAACACTGAAGCTTTCTTT. This codes for CAWRAPRRGRNTEAFF.

The table lists this clonotype with many counts. The chain carries TRBV5-6 and TRBJ2-1, with D unclear. This CDR3 comprises 12 residues. The germline V gene has CDR1 SGHDT and CDR2 YYEEEE. V lost 4 bases to trimming and J lost 5 bases, with 7 bases between them. The CDR3 here is CASSQYNNEQFF. The DNA of the CDR3 is TGTGCCAGCAGCCAATACAACAATGAGCAGTTCTTC.

This clonotype was picked up a small number of times. The chain couples TRBV9 to TRBJ1-3; a possible D gene is TRBD1 (5 bases). V shed 0 bases and J shed 3 bases, with 13 bases lying between them. Germline-derived CDR1 and CDR2 are SGDLS and YYNGEE. This CDR3 is 16 amino acids long. In DNA, the CDR3 is TGTGCCAGCAGCGTAGCGCCGGGGCTAGTTGGAAACACCATATATTTT. Translating it yields CASSVAPGLVGNTIYF.

The chain links TRBV12-5 to TRBJ2-2, with 7 bases identical to TRBD1. Germline V CDR1 and CDR2: LGHNT, FRNRAP. CDR3 size: 15 residues. V lost 5 bases and J lost 7; bases outside the gene matches: 10. This chain's CDR3 is CASGTDRASLGELFF. In DNA form, the CDR3 reads TGTGCTAGTGGTACAGACAGGGCCTCCCTCGGGGAGCTGTTTTTT.

This clonotype was counted at least ten times. This chain uses TRBV12-3 or TRBV12-4 with TRBJ1-4, with no clear D. Trimming left V 2 bases short and J 8 bases short, with 9 bases between. This CDR3 is 13 amino acids long. The CDR3 nucleotides read TGTGCCAGCAGTTTAAGGAGGGCGGAAAAACTGTTTTTT. It codes for CASSLRRAEKLFF.

This clonotype was detected only a few times. This sequence joins TRBV24-1 and TRBJ2-5, with D perhaps TRBD1 or TRBD2 (6 bases each). The V end lost 1 base, the J end lost 2 bases, and 10 bases lay between the germline ends. Per germline, CDR1 KGHDR and CDR2 SFDVKD. CDR3 length equals 15 residues. CDR3 region: CATSDFRGGQETQYF. In nucleotides, the CDR3 is TGTGCCACCAGTGATTTTCGAGGGGGGCAAGAGACCCAGTACTTC.

At least ten counts were recorded for this clonotype. The rearrangement links TRBV28 to TRBJ2-2; D uncertain. V was clipped by 8 bases and J by 0 bases, with 13 bases between them. From germline, CDR1 is MDHEN and CDR2 SYDVKM. CDR3 size: 15 residues. In DNA form, the CDR3 reads TGTGCCAGCCAAGGACCGACGACGAACACCGGGGAGCTGTTTTTT. Residues: CASQGPTTNTGELFF. The full variable domain, completed using reference TRBV28 and TRBJ2-2, is DVKVTQSSRYLVKRTGEKVFLECVQDMDHENMFWYRQDPGLGLRLIYFSYDVKMKEKGDIPEGYSVSREKKERFSLILESASTNQTSMYLCASQGPTTNTGELFFGEGSRLTVL.

This clonotype was seen ten or more times. The gene calls are TRBV2 and TRBJ2-3; D remains ambiguous. The germline CDR1 and CDR2 sequences are SNHLY and FYNNEI. With 10 bases removed from V and 0 bases from J, the gap between germline ends came to 17 bases. This CDR3 is 15 amino acids long. This CDR3 is CAINLRGRSTDTQYF. The CDR3 nucleotides read TGTGCCATAAATCTACGCGGTAGAAGCACAGATACGCAGTATTTT.

The chain has TRBV15 and TRBJ1-2, with TRBD1 matching over 8 bases. The CDR3 consists of 14 residues. Per germline, CDR1 LNHNV and CDR2 YYDKDF (reference sequence). Losses at the gene ends were 1 base for V and 8 bases for J; bases not matched to a gene: 6. CDR3 loop: CATSRGTGGGGYTF. As DNA, the CDR3 is TGTGCCACCAGCAGAGGCACAGGGGGTGGGGGCTACACCTTC.

In its sample, this clonotype was seen many times. V and J are TRBV7-2 and TRBJ1-5, with D hard to call. The V gene's germline CDR1 is SGHTA and CDR2 FQGNSA. Deletions cut 4 bases from V and 0 bases from J, with 7 bases between. The CDR3 loop spans 14 amino acids. In DNA, the CDR3 is TGTGCCAGCAGCTACACAAATAGCAATCAGCCCCAGCATTTT. Amino acid sequence: CASSYTNSNQPQHF.